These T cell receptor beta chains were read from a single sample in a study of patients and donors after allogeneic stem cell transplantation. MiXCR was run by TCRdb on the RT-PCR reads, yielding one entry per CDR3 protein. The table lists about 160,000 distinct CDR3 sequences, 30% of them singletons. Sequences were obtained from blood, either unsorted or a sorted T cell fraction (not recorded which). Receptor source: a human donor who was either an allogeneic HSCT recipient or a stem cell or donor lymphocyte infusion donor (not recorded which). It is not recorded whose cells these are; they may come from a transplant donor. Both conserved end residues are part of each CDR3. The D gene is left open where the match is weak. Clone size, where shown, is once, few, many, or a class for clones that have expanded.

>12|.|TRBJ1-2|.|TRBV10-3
CAISVAGSGYTF
TGTGCCATCAGTGTTGCGGGAAGCGGCTACACCTTC
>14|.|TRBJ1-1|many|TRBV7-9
CASSTTGANTEAFF
TGTGCCAGCAGCACGACAGGAGCGAACACTGAAGCTTTCTTT
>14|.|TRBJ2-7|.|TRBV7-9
CASSLATASYEQYF
TGTGCCAGCAGCTTAGCGACAGCCTCCTACGAGCAGTACTTC
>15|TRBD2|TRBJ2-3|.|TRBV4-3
CASRRTSGRADTQYF
TGCGCCAGCCGAAGGACTAGCGGGAGGGCAGATACGCAGTATTTT
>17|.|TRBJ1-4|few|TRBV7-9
CASSPRPTTTTNEKLFF
TGTGCCAGCAGCCCAAGGCCGACGACCACAACTAATGAAAAACTGTTTTTT
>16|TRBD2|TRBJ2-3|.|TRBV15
CATSSSGGSISDTQYF
TGTGCCACCAGCAGCTCGGGAGGGAGTATCTCAGATACGCAGTATTTT
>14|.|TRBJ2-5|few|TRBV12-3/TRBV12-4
CASSLAGGKETQYF
TGTGCCAGCAGTTTAGCGGGAGGAAAGGAGACCCAGTACTTC
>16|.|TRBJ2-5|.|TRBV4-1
CASSQGSRQLQETQYF
TGCGCCAGCAGCCAAGGGTCTCGACAGCTACAAGAGACCCAGTACTTC
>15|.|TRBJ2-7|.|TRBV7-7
CASSQGPGRAYEQYF
TGTGCTAGCAGCCAAGGCCCGGGGAGAGCCTACGAGCAGTACTTC
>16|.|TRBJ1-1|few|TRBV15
CATSREVVRRDTEAFF
TGTGCCACCAGCAGAGAAGTAGTGAGGAGGGACACTGAAGCTTTCTTT
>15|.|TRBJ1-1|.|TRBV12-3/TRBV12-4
CASRVFRTLNTEAFF
TGTGCCAGCAGAGTTTTTAGGACATTGAACACTGAAGCTTTCTTT
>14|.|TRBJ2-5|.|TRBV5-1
CASSLDRAEETQYF
TGCGCCAGCAGCTTGGATCGGGCGGAAGAGACCCAGTACTTC
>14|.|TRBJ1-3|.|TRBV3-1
CASSQAGAGNTIYF
TGTGCCAGCAGCCAAGCGGGCGCTGGAAACACCATATATTTT
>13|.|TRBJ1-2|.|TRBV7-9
CASSLGDKYGYTF
TGTGCCAGCAGCTTAGGGGACAAGTATGGCTACACCTTC
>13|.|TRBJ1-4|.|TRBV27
CASSFRFGVELFF
TGTGCCAGCAGTTTTAGGTTTGGGGTCGAACTGTTTTTT
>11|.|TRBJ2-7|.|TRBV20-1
CSALSEYEQYF
TGCAGTGCCCTTAGCGAGTACGAGCAGTACTTC
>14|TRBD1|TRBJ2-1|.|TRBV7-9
CASSPLQGVGEQFF
TGTGCCAGCAGCCCTCTCCAGGGGGTAGGTGAGCAGTTCTTC
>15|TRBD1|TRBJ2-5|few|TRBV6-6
CASSYPTGAQETQYF
TGTGCCAGCAGTTACCCCACAGGGGCCCAAGAGACCCAGTACTTC
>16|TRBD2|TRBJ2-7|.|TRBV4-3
CASRRTAGESSYEQYF
TGCGCCAGCCGTCGGACCGCGGGAGAGAGCTCCTACGAGCAGTACTTC
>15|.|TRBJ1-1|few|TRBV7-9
CASSLMIGTNTEAFF
TGTGCCAGCAGCTTAATGATAGGGACGAACACTGAAGCTTTCTTT
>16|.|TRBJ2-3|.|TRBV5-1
CASSSTPSGGTDTQYF
TGCGCCAGCAGCTCGACACCATCGGGAGGCACAGATACGCAGTATTTT
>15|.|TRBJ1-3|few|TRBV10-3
CAINRQFSSGNTIYF
TGTGCCATCAATCGACAGTTCAGCTCTGGAAACACCATATATTTT
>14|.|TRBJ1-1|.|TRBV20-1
CSARRGSQNTEAFF
TGCAGTGCTAGGCGGGGCAGCCAGAACACTGAAGCTTTCTTT
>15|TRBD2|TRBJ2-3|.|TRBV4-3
CASSQTLAGGSTQYF
TGCGCCAGCAGCCAAACCTTAGCGGGAGGTTCTACGCAGTATTTT
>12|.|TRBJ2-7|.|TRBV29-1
CSVAGQYYEQYF
TGCAGCGTCGCGGGACAGTACTACGAGCAGTACTTC
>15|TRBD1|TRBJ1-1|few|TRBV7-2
CASSETGQMNTEAFF
TGTGCCAGCAGCGAGACGGGACAGATGAACACTGAAGCTTTCTTT
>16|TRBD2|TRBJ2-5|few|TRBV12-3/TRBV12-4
CASSQAVVLAGGPQYF
TGTGCCAGCAGCCAAGCAGTCGTACTAGCGGGAGGGCCTCAGTACTTC
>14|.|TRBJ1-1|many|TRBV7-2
CASSFTGWDTEAFF
TGTGCCAGCAGCTTCACGGGGTGGGACACTGAAGCTTTCTTT
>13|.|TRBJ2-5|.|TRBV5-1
CASSLIREETQYF
TGCGCCAGCAGCTTGATCAGGGAAGAGACCCAGTACTTC
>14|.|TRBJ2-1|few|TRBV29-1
CSVDPGHLDNEQFF
TGCAGCGTTGACCCCGGACACTTAGACAATGAGCAGTTCTTC
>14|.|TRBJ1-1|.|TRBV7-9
CASSLAGMNTEAFF
TGTGCCAGCAGCTTAGCTGGGATGAACACTGAAGCTTTCTTT
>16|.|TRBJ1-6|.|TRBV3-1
CASSQVTGGANSPLHF
TGTGCCAGCAGCCAAGTGACGGGCGGAGCTAATTCACCCCTCCACTTT
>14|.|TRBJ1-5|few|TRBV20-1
CSASTGTFNQPQHF
TGCAGTGCTAGCACCGGGACTTTCAATCAGCCCCAGCATTTT
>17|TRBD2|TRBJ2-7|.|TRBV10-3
CAISESWYTSGSHEQYF
TGTGCCATCAGTGAGTCGTGGTATACTAGCGGGAGTCACGAGCAGTACTTC
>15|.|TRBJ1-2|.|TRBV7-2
CASSPPGRADYGYTF
TGTGCCAGCAGCCCCCCGGGTCGCGCCGACTATGGCTACACCTTC
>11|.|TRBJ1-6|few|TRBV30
CAWSWGSPLHF
TGTGCCTGGAGTTGGGGTTCACCCCTCCACTTT
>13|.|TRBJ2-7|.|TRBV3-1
CASSPQSGSEQYF
TGTGCCAGCAGTCCCCAGTCAGGGTCCGAGCAGTACTTC
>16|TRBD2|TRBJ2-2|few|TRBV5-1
CASSLASGSTTGELFF
TGCGCCAGCAGCTTGGCGAGCGGGAGTACTACCGGGGAGCTGTTTTTT
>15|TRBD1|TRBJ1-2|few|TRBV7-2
CASSFGQGPVYGYTF
TGTGCCAGCAGCTTCGGACAGGGGCCGGTCTATGGCTACACCTTC
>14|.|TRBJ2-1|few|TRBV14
CASSRRVSYNEQFF
TGTGCCAGCAGCAGGAGGGTTTCCTACAATGAGCAGTTCTTC
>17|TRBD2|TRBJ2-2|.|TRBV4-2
CASSQRTSGANTGELFF
TGTGCCAGCAGCCAAAGAACTAGCGGCGCGAACACCGGGGAGCTGTTTTTT
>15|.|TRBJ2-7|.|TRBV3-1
CASSHGQSSFYEQYF
TGTGCCAGCAGCCATGGGCAGAGCAGCTTCTACGAGCAGTACTTC
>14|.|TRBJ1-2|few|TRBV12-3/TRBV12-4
CASSPTGYNYGYTF
TGTGCCAGCAGCCCCACAGGGTACAACTATGGCTACACCTTC
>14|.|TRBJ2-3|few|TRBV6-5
CASSYSQSTDTQYF
TGTGCCAGCAGTTACTCCCAGAGCACAGATACGCAGTATTTT
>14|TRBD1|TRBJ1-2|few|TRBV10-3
CAISGTGEIYGYTF
TGTGCCATCAGTGGGACAGGGGAAATCTATGGCTACACCTTC
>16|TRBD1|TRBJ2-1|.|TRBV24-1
CATSGTGQGVYNEQFF
TGTGCCACCAGCGGAACGGGACAGGGGGTCTACAATGAGCAGTTCTTC
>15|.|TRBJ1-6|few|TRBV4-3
CASSQGAADNSPLHF
TGCGCCAGCAGCCAAGGGGCAGCCGATAATTCACCCCTCCACTTT
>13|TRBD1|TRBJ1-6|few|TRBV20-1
CSAPRTGHSPLHF
TGCAGTGCCCCCCGGACAGGGCACTCACCCCTCCACTTT
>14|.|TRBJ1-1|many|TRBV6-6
CASSYQGGYTEAFF
TGTGCCAGCAGTTACCAGGGCGGGTACACTGAAGCTTTCTTT
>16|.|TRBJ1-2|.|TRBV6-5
CASSYSRSRGNYGYTF
TGTGCCAGCAGTTACTCGAGAAGTCGGGGCAACTATGGCTACACCTTC